This record concerns one T cell receptor beta chain sequence. The antigen is undetermined. This specimen comes from a study of memory CD4+ T cells and cytomegalovirus serostatus. Clones were read by immunoSEQ multiplex PCR, and TCRdb kept only the in-frame ones, dropping some. Among around 53,000 clones listed, 80% to 85% were seen once. Study-wide results and caveats: About 40% of the roughly 160 known CMV-associated TCRbeta sequences appeared in CD4+ memory.

Single viable CD3+CD4+CD8-CD45RO+ cells were sorted as the memory CD4+ T cells. The sample taken for sequencing was memory CD4+ T cells from blood. The source of this sequence is an adult in good health and CMV-seropositive.

The CDR3 spells CASSLFGGGEAFF. CDR3 nucleotides: TGTGCCAGCAGCTTATTTGGAGGGGGTGAAGCTTTCTTT. The rearrangement joins TRBV7-3 to TRBJ1-1, with a tentative D call TRBD1 (6 bases). Germline V CDR1 and CDR2: SGHTA, FQGTGA. V was shortened by 2 bases and J by 7 bases, with 11 bases between the two germline ends. This CDR3 spans 13 amino acids. Based on the CDR3 plus reference TRBV7-3 and TRBJ1-1, the full variable domain is GAGVSQTPSNKVTEKGKYVELRCDPISGHTALYWYRQSLGQGPEFLIYFQGTGAADDSGLPNDRFFAVRPEGSVSTLKIQRTERGDSAVYLCASSLFGGGEAFFGQGTRLTVV.